Following are 22 T cell receptor beta chains from one sample sequenced in a study of blood T cell repertoires in COVID-19. Clones were sequenced by immunoSEQ multiplex PCR, and TCRdb holds only the in-frame ones, with some missing. The repertoire holds some 220,000 clones, with around 90% as singletons. Sequencing was performed on peripheral blood. The receptors come from a woman between 18 and 29 years old who had recovered from COVID-19.

This chain links TRBV30 with TRBJ2-1; 9 bases are shared with TRBD2. The CDR3 covers 15 residues. Germline CDR1 reads GTSNPN; CDR2 reads SVGIG (reference sequence). J was trimmed by 5 bases and V by 1 base; bases with no gene match: 6. CDR3: CAWSAILAGNNEQFF. The CDR3 DNA reads as TGTGCCTGGAGTGCGATTCTAGCGGGGAACAATGAGCAGTTCTTC.

The chain joins TRBV30 to TRBJ2-1; 10 nucleotides line up with TRBD2. J lost 12 bases, V lost 3 bases, and 11 bases had no gene match. The CDR3 has 14 amino acids. Germline CDR1 is GTSNPN and CDR2 is SVGIG (reference sequence). This CDR3 is CAWREELVAGGQFF. CDR3 bases: TGTGCCTGGAGGGAAGAGTTAGTAGCGGGAGGGCAGTTCTTC.

The genes are TRBV29-1 and TRBJ2-5; 8 nucleotides match TRBD1. J lost 5 bases, V lost 3 bases, and 8 bases had no gene match. The CDR3 runs 14 residues. CDR1 and CDR2 from the germline V gene are SQVTM and ANQGSEA. CDR3 amino acids: CSVDAPGGPETQYF. CDR3 coding DNA: TGCAGCGTTGACGCGCCAGGGGGCCCGGAGACCCAGTACTTC.

The chain recombines TRBV19 with TRBJ2-1, with 8 bases aligning to TRBD1. J was trimmed by 5 bases and V by 3 bases; bases with no gene match: 9. The CDR3 runs to 16 residues. Germline assignment: CDR1 LNHDA and CDR2 SQIVND (reference sequence). The CDR3, as DNA: TGTGCCAGTAGTATCATATTAGGACAGGGCCACAATGAGCAGTTCTTC. Translation: CASSIILGQGHNEQFF. The full variable domain, with the rest looked up from reference TRBV19 and TRBJ2-1, is DGGITQSPKYLFRKEGQNVTLSCEQNLNHDAMYWYRQDPGQGLRLIYYSQIVNDFQKGDIAEGYSVSREKKESFPLTVTSAQKNPTAFYLCASSIILGQGHNEQFFGPGTRLTVL.

The chain joins TRBV14 to TRBJ2-7, with D possibly being TRBD1 (6 bases). Per germline, CDR1 SGHDN and CDR2 FVKESK. The CDR3 sequence is 15 residues long. The V gene lost 2 bases and the J gene lost 6 bases, with 17 bases spanning the gap. The CDR3 region is CASSQLQGFAPEQYF. In DNA, the CDR3 is TGTGCCAGCAGCCAACTACAGGGATTCGCGCCCGAGCAGTACTTC.

The rearrangement joins TRBV27 to TRBJ1-1; D ambiguous. The germline V gene has CDR1 MNHEY and CDR2 SMNVEV (reference sequence). Deletions cut 6 bases from V and 0 bases from J, with 8 bases between. This CDR3 is built from 13 residues. DNA of the CDR3: TGTGCCAGCAGGCTAGTGGTGAACACTGAAGCTTTCTTT. Translation gives CASRLVVNTEAFF.

The V call is TRBV7-2, the J call TRBJ1-2, with 7 bases matching TRBD1. The CDR3 is made up of 15 amino acids. V shed 5 bases and J 7 bases; nucleotides not matched to a gene: 13. The germline CDR1 and CDR2 sequences are SGHTA and FQGNSA. The CDR3 DNA reads as TGTGCCAGCAGCCTTACAAGAGACAGGGTTACTGGCTACACCTTC. It translates to CASSLTRDRVTGYTF.

This rearrangement joins TRBV27 to TRBJ1-1; 7 positions agree with TRBD1. There are 15 residues in the CDR3. With V trimmed by 3 bases and J by 1 base, 5 bases remained unmatched. Per germline, CDR1 MNHEY and CDR2 SMNVEV (reference sequence). CDR3 DNA sequence: TGTGCCAGCAGTTTTTCGGGACAGAGGAACACTGAAGCTTTCTTT. Protein product: CASSFSGQRNTEAFF.

This clone has only one observation. The V gene is TRBV27, the J gene TRBJ2-1; 14 nucleotides align to TRBD2. This CDR3 region has 13 residues. Germline V gene sequence: CDR1 MNHEY, CDR2 SMNVEV (reference sequence). With 8 bases clipped from V and 14 bases from J, the junction kept 8 bases outside the gene matches. DNA for the CDR3: TGTGCCAGCCGAACCGGGACTAGCGGGAGAGAGTTCTTC. This encodes CASRTGTSGREFF.

This chain uses TRBV4-3 with TRBJ2-7; no firm D call. Trimming took 0 bases from V and 2 from J, leaving 5 bases between them. This CDR3 has 13 amino acids. Germline V gene data show CDR1 as LGHNA and CDR2 as YSLEER. CDR3: CASSQDTAYEQYF. The CDR3 nucleotides read TGCGCCAGCAGCCAAGATACAGCCTACGAGCAGTACTTC.

The genes are TRBV9 and TRBJ1-2; D might be TRBD1 (6 bases). Per the germline V gene, CDR1 is SGDLS and CDR2 is YYNGEE. Trimming took 0 bases from V and 3 from J, leaving 12 bases between them. The CDR3 has 15 residues. CDR3 DNA sequence: TGTGCCAGCAGCGTAGCCCATCAGGGGTACTATGGCTACACCTTC. Protein: CASSVAHQGYYGYTF.

In nucleotides, the CDR3 is TGTGCCAGCAGCTTGAAAGGACAGGGGATTTATGAGCAGTTCTTC. Protein sequence: CASSLKGQGIYEQFF. The chain uses TRBV5-4 and TRBJ2-1; TRBD1 matches at 9 bases. The CDR3 is 15 residues long. Germline trimming cut 1 base from V and 8 bases from J; bases unmatched to any gene: 7. Germline V gene lookup returns CDR1 SGHNT and CDR2 YYREEE (reference sequence). Complete variable domain (other parts from reference TRBV5-4 and TRBJ2-1): ETGVTQSPTHLIKTRGQQVTLRCSSQSGHNTVSWYQQALGQGPQFIFQYYREEENGRGNFPPRFSGLQFPNYSSELNVNALELDDSALYLCASSLKGQGIYEQFFGPGTRLTVL.

This chain links TRBV5-4 with TRBJ2-2; 7 bases align to TRBD1. In germline, CDR1 is SGHNT, CDR2 YYREEE (reference sequence). The ends lost 4 bases at V and 2 bases at J; junction bases unmatched: 8. The CDR3 totals 16 residues. CDR3 protein: CASSGDRDSNTGELFF. The CDR3 DNA follows: TGTGCCAGCAGCGGGGACCGGGACAGCAACACCGGGGAGCTGTTTTTT.

This clone was recorded only once. The chain recombines TRBV9 with TRBJ1-1; weak D call: TRBD1 (5 bases). Between the trimmed V and J ends, which lost 2 bases and 0 bases, there was a span of 11 bases. The germline CDR1 and CDR2 sequences are SGDLS and YYNGEE. This CDR3 has 15 residues. In DNA, the CDR3 is TGTGCCAGCAGCGTTTTCAGGGTCTTGAACACTGAAGCTTTCTTT. As protein: CASSVFRVLNTEAFF. The complete variable domain, with remaining parts taken from reference TRBV9 and TRBJ1-1, reads DSGVTQTPKHLITATGQRVTLRCSPRSGDLSVYWYQQSLDQGLQFLIQYYNGEERAKGNILERFSAQQFPDLHSELNLSSLELGDSALYFCASSVFRVLNTEAFFGQGTRLTVV.

The chain joins TRBV11-2 to TRBJ2-7; 9 bases are shared with TRBD2. J was trimmed by 4 bases and V by 5 bases; bases with no gene match: 6. The CDR3 spans 14 residues. From germline, CDR1 is SGHAT and CDR2 FQNNGV. CDR3 region: CASSVTSGLYEQYF. Written as DNA, the CDR3 is TGTGCCAGCAGCGTTACTAGCGGGCTTTACGAGCAGTACTTC.

The chain combines TRBV4-3 with TRBJ2-1; no reliable D call. The CDR3 consists of 15 residues. Germline CDR1 is LGHNA and CDR2 is YSLEER. Trimming removed 3 bases from V and 2 bases from J, with 11 bases in between. This CDR3 reads CASSHIISAYNEQFF. The CDR3 DNA sequence: TGCGCCAGCAGCCATATAATCTCGGCCTACAATGAGCAGTTCTTC.

The chain recombines TRBV2 with TRBJ2-1; maybe TRBD1 (6 bases). This CDR3 is 15 amino acids long. The V gene lost 4 bases and the J gene lost 3 bases, with 13 bases spanning the gap. Germline CDR1 reads SNHLY; CDR2 reads FYNNEI. The CDR3: CASSVGQPLYNEQFF. In nucleotides, the CDR3 is TGTGCCAGCAGTGTAGGACAGCCACTCTACAATGAGCAGTTCTTC.

V usage is TRBV30 and J usage is TRBJ2-2; 7 bases line up with TRBD2. The ends lost 0 bases at V and 4 bases at J; junction bases unmatched: 5. Germline V gene lookup returns CDR1 GTSNPN and CDR2 SVGIG (reference sequence). This CDR3 comprises 15 residues. The CDR3, as DNA: TGTGCCTGGAGTGTAGCGGGATGGGGCACCGGGGAGCTGTTTTTT. Its protein is CAWSVAGWGTGELFF.

J is TRBJ2-1 and V is TRBV6-2 or TRBV6-3, with D possibly being TRBD2 (6 bases). The CDR3 extends over 14 amino acids. Trimming removed 6 bases at V and 4 bases at J, with 13 bases between. Germline V lookup: CDR1 MNHEY, CDR2 SVGEGT. The CDR3 loop reads CASSRDWTYNEQFF. The CDR3 DNA reads as TGTGCCAGCAGCCGGGACTGGACTTACAATGAGCAGTTCTTC.

This clone was counted a single time. The CDR3 sequence is CASSFGPPYEQYF. In nucleotides, the CDR3 is TGTGCCAGCAGTTTTGGGCCTCCATACGAGCAGTACTTC. This chain uses TRBV27 with TRBJ2-7; D is uncertain. The CDR3 has 13 residues. Germline V gene lookup returns CDR1 MNHEY and CDR2 SMNVEV (reference sequence). Trimming removed 3 bases at V and 4 bases at J, with 10 bases between.

The V call is TRBV25-1, the J call TRBJ2-7; the D is unclear. Trimming took 1 base from V and 2 from J, leaving 9 bases between them. The CDR3 contains 14 residues. CDR1 is MGHDK, CDR2 SYGVNS, per germline. The CDR3 DNA sequence: TGTGCCAGCAGTGAATCCCTTACTCCCTACGAGCAGTACTTC. Protein sequence: CASSESLTPYEQYF.

The chain joins TRBV4-3 to TRBJ1-5, with D perhaps matching TRBD1 (6 bases). V was cut by 0 bases and J by 6 bases, with 15 bases left in between. Germline CDR1 and CDR2: LGHNA and YSLEER. This CDR3 has 16 amino acids. For the CDR3, the DNA is TGCGCCAGCAGCCAAGACCTGTCGGGGGGCGGTCAGCCCCAGCATTTT. Translating gives CASSQDLSGGGQPQHF.